This T cell receptor beta chain is drawn from a study of blood T cell repertoires in COVID-19. Across the whole study: Material from acute and convalescent COVID-19 was sourced from the United States, Italy and Spain. The analysed material was cDNA or gDNA that came from T cells, B-cell-depleted T cells, or PBMCs.

Clones were sequenced by immunoSEQ multiplex PCR, and TCRdb holds only the in-frame ones, with some missing. The sample comprises 110,000 to 150,000 clones, around nine tenths of which are singletons, and 10% rests with the top ten. In this sample, this clone turned up once. The CDR3 runs 15 residues. V lost 7 bases and J lost 3; bases outside the gene matches: 9. CDR1 LNHDA and CDR2 SQIVND come from the germline V gene (reference sequence). The sequencing input was peripheral blood. The chain uses TRBV19 and TRBJ2-1; 7 bases are a match to TRBD2. This sequence originates from a middle-aged man with active or convalescent COVID-19. The CDR3 protein is CASNTVAGHYNEQFF. The CDR3 bases are TGTGCCAGTAATACTGTAGCGGGCCACTACAATGAGCAGTTCTTC.